The next 16 T cell receptor beta chains were all read from a single sample in a study of OX40 agonist ivuxolimab in advanced cancers. This table comes from immunoSEQ multiplex PCR, and its TCRdb copy is limited to in-frame clones, with some not included. The table has about 45,000 clones, approximately 91% seen once. The sample here was CD4+ or CD8+ T cells sorted from blood, taken in a trial of the OX40 agonist ivuxolimab. Receptor source: an adult with an advanced solid tumor such as melanoma, head and neck, liver or kidney cancer.

CDR3 loop: CASSLSRGQGANTEAFF. In nucleotides, the CDR3 is TGTGCCAGCAGTTTAAGCAGGGGGCAAGGCGCGAACACTGAAGCTTTCTTT. The chain has TRBV28 and TRBJ1-1, with 8 positions matching TRBD1. Per germline, CDR1 MDHEN and CDR2 SYDVKM. The CDR3 covers 17 residues. The V segment lost 2 bases and the J segment 1 base; nucleotides outside the gene matches: 9.

The chain carries TRBV6-1 and TRBJ2-7; D is undetermined. V dropped 3 bases and J dropped 7 bases, with 13 bases sitting between them. CDR1 and CDR2 (germline): MNHNS, SASEGT. The CDR3 runs to 13 residues. CDR3 loop: CASSDARFWEQYF. DNA of the CDR3: TGTGCCAGCAGTGACGCCCGTTTCTGGGAGCAGTACTTC.

V usage is TRBV5-4 and J usage is TRBJ1-1, with D perhaps TRBD1 (5 bases). Germline loops: CDR1 SGHNT, CDR2 YYREEE (reference sequence). The CDR3 has 15 residues. Trimming shortened V by 3 bases and J by 1 base, and 13 bases separated the two germline ends. CDR3 loop: CASSSLTGGNTEAFF. The CDR3 nucleotides read TGTGCCAGCAGCTCTCTTACAGGTGGGAACACTGAAGCTTTCTTT.

As regards this clone: Other DNA sequences in the same sample also yield this CDR3. The V and J genes are TRBV4-1 and TRBJ2-1; no firm D call. Germline values: CDR1 MGHRA, CDR2 YSYEKL. V lost 4 bases and J lost 1, with 5 bases in between. The CDR3 runs 13 residues. The DNA for the CDR3 is TGCGCCAGCAGCCCGCTATCCTACAATGAGCAGTTCTTC. Encoded protein: CASSPLSYNEQFF.

The chain carries TRBV7-6 and TRBJ1-1; D remains unclear. Germline assignment: CDR1 SGHVS and CDR2 FNYEAQ. The V end lost 2 bases, the J end lost 4 bases, and 11 bases lay between the germline ends. The CDR3 is 14 residues long. CDR3 in amino acids: CASSLPAGPTEAFF. CDR3 bases: TGTGCCAGCAGCTTACCAGCAGGCCCCACTGAAGCTTTCTTT. Together with reference TRBV7-6 and TRBJ1-1, the CDR3 gives the full variable domain: GAGVSQSPRYKVTKRGQDVALRCDPISGHVSLYWYRQALGQGPEFLTYFNYEAQQDKSGLPNDRFSAERPEGSISTLTIQRTEQRDSAMYRCASSLPAGPTEAFFGQGTRLTVV.

The chain couples TRBV5-1 to TRBJ2-1, with 7 bases identical to TRBD2. This CDR3 has 15 residues. Losses at the gene ends were 2 bases for V and 0 bases for J; bases not matched to a gene: 2. Germline CDR1 and CDR2: SGHRS and YFSETQ. The CDR3 bases are TGCGCCAGCAGCTTCGGGGGGAACTCCTACAATGAGCAGTTCTTC. Its protein product is CASSFGGNSYNEQFF.

The J gene is TRBJ2-1, the V gene TRBV14; 12 positions match TRBD2. V was pared by 5 bases and J by 5 bases, with 4 bases of the junction left unmatched. The CDR3 consists of 15 residues. CDR1 SGHDN and CDR2 FVKESK come from the germline V gene. The CDR3 reads CASSWTSGMNNEQFF. DNA of the CDR3: TGTGCCAGCAGCTGGACTAGCGGGATGAACAATGAGCAGTTCTTC.

The rearrangement links TRBV11-2 to TRBJ1-2; TRBD1 is a possible D gene (6 bases). Germline-derived CDR1 and CDR2 are SGHAT and FQNNGV. V was cut by 1 base and J by 7 bases, with 13 bases left in between. The CDR3 is 14 residues long. CDR3 nucleotide sequence: TGTGCCAGCAGCTTAGTTGGCGGGGGCGGTGGCTACACCTTC. This encodes CASSLVGGGGGYTF.

The rearrangement joins TRBV28 to TRBJ2-3, with 8 bases that match TRBD2. CDR1 is MDHEN, CDR2 SYDVKM, per germline. The CDR3 is 14 residues long. Unmatched junction bases numbered 6, after V lost 5 bases and J lost 5 bases. The CDR3: CASSTSGGGDTQYF. The DNA of the CDR3 is TGTGCCAGCAGTACGAGCGGGGGCGGAGATACGCAGTATTTT.

The genes are TRBV7-9 and TRBJ2-7; perhaps TRBD1 as D (7 bases). Looked up from germline, CDR1 is SEHNR and CDR2 is FQNEAQ (reference sequence). The CDR3 runs 15 residues. V lost 7 bases and J lost 0, with 16 bases in between. The CDR3 loop reads CASTSGGLSSYEQYF. The CDR3 DNA is TGTGCCAGCACCTCAGGGGGGCTGAGCTCCTACGAGCAGTACTTC.

The chain has TRBV28 and TRBJ1-4; D remains unclear. This CDR3 spans 15 amino acids. V lost 3 bases and J 4 bases, leaving 12 bases between the germline ends. From germline, CDR1 is MDHEN and CDR2 SYDVKM. The CDR3 loop reads CASSLTSLNNEKLFF. In DNA form, the CDR3 reads TGTGCCAGCAGTTTGACCAGCCTTAATAATGAAAAACTGTTTTTT.

CDR3: CSVVSGEQYF. In DNA form, the CDR3 reads TGCAGCGTTGTATCTGGGGAGCAGTACTTC. The chain uses TRBV29-1 and TRBJ2-7; no clear D gene. V lost 4 bases and J lost 7, with 8 bases in between. Germline-derived CDR1 and CDR2 are SQVTM and ANQGSEA. This CDR3 contains 10 residues.

The chain couples TRBV5-1 to TRBJ2-2, with 7 bases aligning to TRBD2. CDR3 size: 16 residues. Looked up from germline, CDR1 is SGHRS and CDR2 is YFSETQ. Trimming cost V 4 bases and J 5 bases; bases outside gene matches: 11. In DNA form, the CDR3 reads TGCGCCAGCAGCGCCTTCGCGGGAGTTGAGACCGGGGAGCTGTTTTTT. Residues: CASSAFAGVETGELFF.

This chain links TRBV2 with TRBJ2-3, with 11 bases lining up with TRBD2. The CDR3 consists of 15 residues. V trimming: 2 bases; J trimming: 7 bases; junction bases outside the gene matches: 5. CDR1 is SNHLY, CDR2 FYNNEI, per germline. The CDR3 DNA reads TGTGCCAGCAGTGAATCTAGCGGGAGGACATATACGCAGTATTTT. This sequence encodes CASSESSGRTYTQYF.

A note on this clone: An end of the junction does not agree with germline; a read error may underlie this. This CDR3 is also generated by other DNA sequences in the sample. This rearrangement joins TRBV4-1 to TRBJ2-3, with D perhaps TRBD1 (6 bases). This CDR3 has 14 amino acids. The V gene's germline CDR1 is MGHRA and CDR2 YSYEKL. The CDR3 sequence: CASSQDQGWDTQYF. The CDR3 bases are TGCGCCAGTAGCCAAGATCAGGGGTGGGATACGCAGTATTTT.

This chain links TRBV4-1 with TRBJ2-2; D gene ambiguous. The germline V and J ends were trimmed by 1 base and 5 bases, with 8 bases remaining between them. This CDR3 comprises 14 residues. CDR1 and CDR2 (germline): MGHRA, YSYEKL. CDR3 residues: CASSQARETGELFF. For the CDR3, the DNA is TGCGCCAGCAGCCAAGCCCGAGAGACCGGGGAGCTGTTTTTT.